The clone carrying this T cell receptor (beta chain) turned up a few times. The sample is drawn from a study of T cells in Graves' hyperthyroidism and ophthalmopathy. V lost 4 bases, J lost 1 base, and 9 bases stayed unmatched. The CDR3 length is 16 residues. CDR1 and CDR2 from the germline V gene are SGHDN and FVKESK. It was RNA transcripts that yielded the amplified TCR beta CDR3 regions. HTBI primers were the set used in a first-round RT-PCR of the TCR CDR3. MiXCR, run by TCRdb on the multiplex PCR reads, gives a single entry per CDR3 protein. There are about 840,000 distinct CDR3 sequences in the sample; more than 30% occur only once, and approximately 8.7% lies in the top ten.

V usage is TRBV14 and J usage is TRBJ1-1; 7 positions match TRBD1. This receptor was obtained from a man aged 18 to 30 with Graves' hyperthyroidism. The sequenced material came from blood. The CDR3 DNA sequence: TGTGCCAGCAGCCCCGGGACAGCGGGATGGAACACTGAAGCTTTCTTT. Translation gives CASSPGTAGWNTEAFF.